This is a list of T cell receptor beta chains from one sample in a study of OX40 agonist ivuxolimab in advanced cancers. Profiled with immunoSEQ multiplex PCR; TCRdb holds only in-frame clones, not every one. The profile shows over 50,000 clones, approximately 82% of them singletons. The sequencing here drew on CD4+ or CD8+ T cells sorted from blood, taken in a trial of the OX40 agonist ivuxolimab. Receptor source: an adult with an advanced solid tumor such as melanoma, head and neck, liver or kidney cancer. CDR3s include the opening cysteine and the closing phenylalanine or tryptophan. Fields, in order: clone size, J gene, V gene, D gene, CDR3 protein, CDR3 DNA. The D gene is left open where the match is weak. Some rows mark clone size as missing; the rest say once, few, many or name a class of expanded clone.

clone size: .
J gene: TRBJ2-2
V gene: TRBV18
D gene: .
CDR3 protein: CASSPRYMEELFF
CDR3 DNA: TGTGCCAGCTCACCCAGATACATGGAGGAGCTGTTTTTT

clone size: .
J gene: TRBJ2-7
V gene: TRBV5-4
D gene: TRBD2
CDR3 protein: CASSQGLADAYEQYF
CDR3 DNA: TGTGCCAGCAGCCAGGGACTAGCGGATGCCTACGAGCAGTACTTC

clone size: once
J gene: TRBJ2-4
V gene: TRBV29-1
D gene: TRBD2
CDR3 protein: CSVSSGSWIQYF
CDR3 DNA: TGCAGCGTTTCTAGCGGGAGTTGGATTCAGTACTTC

clone size: .
J gene: TRBJ2-1
V gene: TRBV27
D gene: .
CDR3 protein: CASRRTLGDEQFF
CDR3 DNA: TGTGCCAGCAGACGAACACTCGGGGATGAGCAGTTCTTC

clone size: .
J gene: TRBJ2-7
V gene: TRBV6-6
D gene: .
CDR3 protein: CASSYGGKVYEQYF
CDR3 DNA: TGTGCCAGCAGTTATGGGGGAAAAGTCTACGAGCAGTACTTC

clone size: .
J gene: TRBJ2-5
V gene: TRBV27
D gene: .
CDR3 protein: CASSPETAWETQYF
CDR3 DNA: TGTGCCAGCAGTCCAGAGACGGCCTGGGAGACCCAGTACTTC

clone size: .
J gene: TRBJ1-4
V gene: TRBV4-2
D gene: .
CDR3 protein: CASSQDISGSTNEKLFF
CDR3 DNA: TGTGCCAGCAGCCAAGATATAAGTGGTTCCACTAATGAAAAACTGTTTTTT

clone size: .
J gene: TRBJ2-3
V gene: TRBV11-2
D gene: .
CDR3 protein: CASSLPSTDTQYF
CDR3 DNA: TGTGCCAGCAGCTTACCGAGCACAGATACGCAGTATTTT

clone size: .
J gene: TRBJ1-1
V gene: TRBV6-1
D gene: .
CDR3 protein: CASSVEGGVTEAFF
CDR3 DNA: TGTGCCAGCAGTGTGGAAGGGGGAGTCACTGAAGCTTTCTTT

clone size: .
J gene: TRBJ2-1
V gene: TRBV25-1
D gene: TRBD2
CDR3 protein: CASSEAGEALEFF
CDR3 DNA: TGTGCCAGCAGTGAGGCGGGAGAGGCCCTGGAGTTCTTC

clone size: .
J gene: TRBJ2-4
V gene: TRBV18
D gene: .
CDR3 protein: CASSPSLVSGLRGNIQYF
CDR3 DNA: TGTGCCAGCTCACCTTCCCTGGTTAGCGGTCTCCGTGGGAACATTCAGTACTTC

clone size: .
J gene: TRBJ2-7
V gene: TRBV29-1
D gene: .
CDR3 protein: CSTGGRESYEQYF
CDR3 DNA: TGCAGCACAGGAGGTAGGGAGTCCTACGAGCAGTACTTC

clone size: few
J gene: TRBJ1-2
V gene: TRBV6-1
D gene: .
CDR3 protein: CATWDGLIYGYTF
CDR3 DNA: TGTGCCACTTGGGACGGGTTGATCTATGGCTACACCTTC

clone size: .
J gene: TRBJ1-2
V gene: TRBV30
D gene: .
CDR3 protein: CAWRQIDRNYGYTF
CDR3 DNA: TGTGCCTGGAGGCAAATCGACAGGAACTATGGCTACACCTTC

clone size: .
J gene: TRBJ1-1
V gene: TRBV5-1
D gene: .
CDR3 protein: CASSVLQGNTEAFF
CDR3 DNA: TGCGCCAGCAGCGTATTACAGGGGAACACTGAAGCTTTCTTT

clone size: .
J gene: TRBJ1-2
V gene: TRBV19
D gene: .
CDR3 protein: CASSIVGRHYGYTF
CDR3 DNA: TGTGCCAGTAGTATAGTTGGCCGCCACTATGGCTACACCTTC